This paragraph reports one TCR beta chain. Its antigen is unidentified. The data originate from a study of T-cell memory formation after mild COVID-19. Study information: Clustering of TCRs was largely donor specific. Study-level findings and limits: Of the contracting clones, CD4+ ones lay mainly in CM and EM, and CD8+ ones in EMRA.

The germline V and J ends were trimmed by 0 bases and 4 bases, with 7 bases remaining between them. The CDR3 covers 13 residues. The germline V gene encodes CDR1 SGHKS and CDR2 YYEKEE (reference sequence). UMIs and sample barcodes were carried by the TCR alpha and TCR beta cDNA libraries that 5'RACE produced using constant-segment primers. A single record per CDR3 protein comes from TCRdb applying MiXCR to the 5' RACE reads. The sample yields around 250,000 distinct CDR3 sequences, about 16% seen once. Sequencing was done on a sample of PBMCs or a T cell subset sorted from them (not recorded which). The V and J genes are TRBV5-5 and TRBJ1-1, with a tentative D call TRBD1 (5 bases). This TCR was recovered from an adult woman who had mild COVID-19 (a few samples of this study predate the infection). Cell type and time point are not known. The CDR3 nucleotides are TGTGCCAGCAGCTTGGACAGGACCACTGAAGCTTTCTTT. It yields the protein CASSLDRTTEAFF. Drawing the rest from reference TRBV5-5 and TRBJ1-1, the complete variable domain is DAGVTQSPTHLIKTRGQQVTLRCSPISGHKSVSWYQQVLGQGPQFIFQYYEKEERGRGNFPDRFSARQFPNYSSELNVNALLLGDSALYLCASSLDRTTEAFFGQGTRLTVV.